Presented here are 32 T cell receptor beta chains from one specimen sequenced in a study of beta chain features in type 1 diabetes. Investigators reverse transcribed all isolated RNA, so they sequenced expressed TCRB transcripts. Profiled with immunoSEQ multiplex PCR; TCRdb holds only in-frame clones, not every one. Here the sample spans about 900,000 clones, about a sixth being singletons. The sample comprised naive CD4+ T cells from blood. The source is a woman under 30 in good health.

This clone appeared many times. This CDR3 is CASTNAGTGKFF. CDR3 nucleotides: TGTGCCAGCACCAACGCCGGGACAGGGAAGTTCTTC. V usage is TRBV7-9 and J usage is TRBJ2-1; TRBD1 agrees at 9 bases. This CDR3 contains 12 residues. V lost 7 bases to trimming and J lost 14 bases; unmatched junction nucleotides: 9. In germline, CDR1 is SEHNR, CDR2 FQNEAQ (reference sequence).

The gene calls are TRBV18 and TRBJ2-7; 12 bases are shared with TRBD2. With 4 bases clipped from V and 5 bases from J, the junction kept 3 bases outside the gene matches. This CDR3 region has 14 residues. Germline CDR1 KGHSH, CDR2 LQKENI. In DNA, the CDR3 is TGTGCCAGCTCACAAGCTAGCGGGAGGGACGAGCAGTACTTC. Protein sequence: CASSQASGRDEQYF.

The chain uses TRBV11-1 and TRBJ1-5; D gene uncertain. Trimming took 0 bases from V and 9 from J, leaving 9 bases between them. Germline lookup yields CDR1 SGHAT and CDR2 FQDESV (reference sequence). The length of the CDR3 is 13 residues. The CDR3 DNA reads TGTGCCAGCAGCTTAGCGCCCGGTGGGCCCCAGCATTTT. It translates to CASSLAPGGPQHF.

V usage is TRBV5-1 and J usage is TRBJ2-5; D remains ambiguous. Trimming took off 0 bases at V and 5 bases at J, with 14 bases between the two ends. CDR1 and CDR2 from the germline V gene are SGHRS and YFSETQ. This CDR3 is 15 amino acids long. The CDR3 loop reads CASSLALDTGETQYF. In nucleotides, the CDR3 is TGCGCCAGCAGCTTGGCCCTTGACACTGGGGAGACCCAGTACTTC.

This clone appeared a few times. The rearrangement joins TRBV27 to TRBJ1-2; TRBD1 matches 7 bases. The CDR3 length is 13 residues. The V and J ends lost 10 bases and 4 bases, in that order; junction bases with no gene match: 9. Germline lookup yields CDR1 MNHEY and CDR2 SMNVEV (reference sequence). In nucleotides, the CDR3 is TGTGCCACTCGACAGGGTTGGGGCTATGGCTACACCTTC. Its protein product is CATRQGWGYGYTF.

The rearrangement uses TRBV5-1 and TRBJ2-3, with 9 nucleotides matching TRBD2. Trimming cost V 0 bases and J 5 bases; bases outside gene matches: 1. This CDR3 comprises 14 residues. Germline V gene lookup returns CDR1 SGHRS and CDR2 YFSETQ. CDR3 loop: CASSLVAGVDTQYF. The CDR3 nucleotides are TGCGCCAGCAGCTTGGTAGCGGGAGTAGATACGCAGTATTTT. Using reference TRBV5-1 and TRBJ2-3 for the parts outside the CDR3, the full variable domain is KAGVTQTPRYLIKTRGQQVTLSCSPISGHRSVSWYQQTPGQGLQFLFEYFSETQRNKGNFPGRFSGRQFSNSRSEMNVSTLELGDSALYLCASSLVAGVDTQYFGPGTRLTVL.

This clone showed up just a few times. The chain is built from TRBV13 and TRBJ2-3, with no clear D. Germline CDR1 reads PRHDT; CDR2 reads FYEKMQ (reference sequence). The CDR3 spans 15 residues. V lost 5 bases to trimming and J lost 0 bases, with 12 bases between them. The CDR3 is CASSRKIDSTDTQYF. The CDR3 DNA sequence: TGTGCCAGCAGCCGGAAGATAGATAGCACAGATACGCAGTATTTT. Full variable domain (outside the CDR3, taken from reference TRBV13 and TRBJ2-3): AAGVIQSPRHLIKEKRETATLKCYPIPRHDTVYWYQQGPGQDPQFLISFYEKMQSDKGSIPDRFSAQQFSDYHSELNMSSLELGDSALYFCASSRKIDSTDTQYFGPGTRLTVL.

This sequence joins TRBV2 and TRBJ2-4; 7 nucleotides agree with TRBD2. Germline V CDR1 and CDR2: SNHLY, FYNNEI. With 3 bases clipped from V and 3 bases from J, the junction kept 8 bases outside the gene matches. The CDR3 has 16 amino acids. As DNA, the CDR3 is TGTGCCAGCAGTGATTGGGGACTACGAGACAAAAACATTCAGTACTTC. Encoded protein: CASSDWGLRDKNIQYF. Using reference TRBV2 and TRBJ2-4 for the parts outside the CDR3, the full variable domain is EPEVTQTPSHQVTQMGQEVILRCVPISNHLYFYWYRQILGQKVEFLVSFYNNEISEKSEIFDDQFSVERPDGSNFTLKIRSTKLEDSAMYFCASSDWGLRDKNIQYFGAGTRLSVL.

The rearrangement uses TRBV18 and TRBJ2-3, with TRBD2 identical over 9 bases. This CDR3 is 16 amino acids long. The germline CDR1 and CDR2 sequences are KGHSH and LQKENI. V lost 5 bases to trimming and J lost 3 bases; unmatched junction nucleotides: 9. The CDR3 region has the DNA TGTGCCAGCTCATTACAAGCGGGAGGAGGGACAGATACGCAGTATTTT. Its translation: CASSLQAGGGTDTQYF.

This chain links TRBV10-3 with TRBJ1-1, with D possibly TRBD1 on 5 matching bases. The ends were cut back, 4 bases at V and 7 bases at J, with 7 bases in the middle. The CDR3 contains 11 residues. CDR1 and CDR2 (germline): ENHRY, SYGVKD. This CDR3 reads CAISGQFEAFF. The CDR3 DNA is TGTGCCATCAGTGGACAGTTTGAAGCTTTCTTT.

This clone was detected a few times. The chain uses TRBV28 and TRBJ1-2; weak D call: TRBD1 (5 bases). The ends were cut back, 5 bases at V and 5 bases at J, with 15 bases in the middle. The CDR3 runs 14 residues. Germline V gene sequence: CDR1 MDHEN, CDR2 SYDVKM. The CDR3, as DNA: TGTGCCAGCAGTGGGGCTTCCTTGGCGTATGGCTACACCTTC. It encodes CASSGASLAYGYTF.

The chain is built from TRBV9 and TRBJ2-2, with unresolved D. This CDR3 is built from 17 residues. Germline CDR1 and CDR2: SGDLS and YYNGEE. Trimming removed 0 bases from V and 1 base from J, with 13 bases in between. The CDR3 sequence is CASSVGEAYWNTGELFF. In DNA form, the CDR3 reads TGTGCCAGCAGCGTAGGAGAGGCCTACTGGAACACCGGGGAGCTGTTTTTT.

This clone appeared a few times. The rearrangement joins TRBV5-4 to TRBJ2-1; the match to TRBD2 covers 14 bases. CDR3 length equals 15 residues. The V segment lost 3 bases and the J segment 10 bases; nucleotides outside the gene matches: 6. Germline loops: CDR1 SGHNT, CDR2 YYREEE (reference sequence). In DNA, the CDR3 is TGTGCCAGCAGCTGGGGACTAGCGGGAGCGGACGAGCAGTTCTTC. Its translation: CASSWGLAGADEQFF.

The V and J genes are TRBV10-3 and TRBJ2-3, with TRBD2 as a possible D gene (6 bases). Germline-derived CDR1 and CDR2 are ENHRY and SYGVKD. The CDR3 covers 17 residues. V dropped 3 bases and J dropped 0 bases, with 16 bases sitting between them. This chain's CDR3 is CAISDSGSSDSTDTQYF. In nucleotides, the CDR3 is TGTGCCATCAGTGATTCGGGGTCTAGCGATAGCACAGATACGCAGTATTTT.

This sequence joins TRBV7-2 and TRBJ2-5, with 9 bases identical to TRBD2. Germline V gives CDR1 SGHTA, CDR2 FQGNSA. The length of the CDR3 is 14 residues. V was clipped by 6 bases and J by 0 bases; unmatched bases: 2. Here the CDR3 DNA reads TGTGCCAGCAGGGTAGCGGGAGACCAAGAGACCCAGTACTTC. This translates into CASRVAGDQETQYF.

This clone showed up just a few times. The chain joins TRBV6-5 to TRBJ2-7, with 8 bases aligning to TRBD1. This CDR3 region has 13 residues. Per the germline V gene, CDR1 is MNHEY and CDR2 is SVGAGI. V shed 7 bases, J shed 7 bases, and the junction held 9 bases outside the gene matches. The CDR3 DNA sequence: TGTGCCAGCAACTTACGTGGGACAGGAGAGCAGTACTTC. Translated, it gives CASNLRGTGEQYF.

The chain combines TRBV28 with TRBJ1-1; D may be TRBD1 (5 bases). Germline CDR1 reads MDHEN; CDR2 reads SYDVKM. V dropped 2 bases and J dropped 1 base, with 11 bases sitting between them. CDR3 length: 15 residues. CDR3 sequence reads: CASSLDTGGNTEAFF. Written as DNA, the CDR3 is TGTGCCAGCAGTTTAGACACGGGGGGGAACACTGAAGCTTTCTTT. Variable domain in full (rest from reference TRBV28 and TRBJ1-1): DVKVTQSSRYLVKRTGEKVFLECVQDMDHENMFWYRQDPGLGLRLIYFSYDVKMKEKGDIPEGYSVSREKKERFSLILESASTNQTSMYLCASSLDTGGNTEAFFGQGTRLTVV.

This clone was seen a handful of times. The chain carries TRBV7-9 and TRBJ2-1, with D tentatively TRBD1 (6 bases). V gave up 2 bases and J gave up 0 bases, with 11 bases separating them. CDR3 size: 16 residues. Germline CDR1 is SEHNR and CDR2 is FQNEAQ (reference sequence). The CDR3 DNA is TGTGCCAGCAGCTTATCTGGGACAATCTCCTACAATGAGCAGTTCTTC. Protein sequence: CASSLSGTISYNEQFF.

The chain links TRBV5-1 to TRBJ2-7, with D possibly matching TRBD1 (5 bases). CDR1 and CDR2 (germline): SGHRS, YFSETQ. Trimming took off 5 bases at V and 5 bases at J, with 11 bases between the two ends. The CDR3 spans 12 residues. CDR3: CASRFGQNEQYF. The CDR3 DNA reads as TGCGCCAGCAGATTTGGACAAAACGAGCAGTACTTC.

This clone was recorded a few times. Other nucleotide sequences in the sample specify the same CDR3. This chain joins TRBV20-1 and TRBJ2-1; D remains ambiguous. The length of the CDR3 is 10 residues. CDR1 and CDR2 (germline): DFQATT, SNEGSKA (reference sequence). With 3 bases removed from V and 7 bases from J, the gap between germline ends came to 4 bases. The CDR3 reads CSARTNEQFF. In nucleotides, the CDR3 is TGCAGTGCTAGGACGAATGAGCAGTTCTTC.

The J gene is TRBJ1-1, the V gene TRBV6-6; TRBD1 is a possible D gene (6 bases). This CDR3 is 14 amino acids long. The germline gives CDR1 MNHNY, CDR2 SVGAGI (reference sequence). The V end was cut by 2 bases, the J end by 0 bases, with 7 bases between. CDR3 bases: TGTGCCAGCAGTTACCGGACAGTGAACACTGAAGCTTTCTTT. This sequence encodes CASSYRTVNTEAFF.

This clone was counted only a few times. This rearrangement joins TRBV18 to TRBJ1-5; tentatively, D is TRBD1 (5 bases). Germline V gene lookup returns CDR1 KGHSH and CDR2 LQKENI. V gave up 5 bases and J gave up 3 bases, with 11 bases separating them. CDR3 size: 14 residues. CDR3 residues: CASSTTGYNQPQHF. In DNA form, the CDR3 reads TGTGCCAGCTCAACAACAGGATACAATCAGCCCCAGCATTTT.

The chain carries TRBV28 and TRBJ1-5; D is unclear. The CDR3 length is 12 residues. Per the germline V gene, CDR1 is MDHEN and CDR2 is SYDVKM. Trimming shortened V by 5 bases and J by 8 bases, and 10 bases separated the two germline ends. The CDR3 nucleotides read TGTGCCAGCAGTCCCAAGAGGGAGCCCCAGCATTTT. It encodes CASSPKREPQHF. The full variable domain, completed using reference TRBV28 and TRBJ1-5, is DVKVTQSSRYLVKRTGEKVFLECVQDMDHENMFWYRQDPGLGLRLIYFSYDVKMKEKGDIPEGYSVSREKKERFSLILESASTNQTSMYLCASSPKREPQHFGDGTRLSIL.

Only a few counts were recorded for this clone. The CDR3 DNA is TGTGCCAGCAGTTTTACAGGTCAGCCCCAGCATTTT. The encoded protein is CASSFTGQPQHF. This chain uses TRBV27 with TRBJ1-5; maybe TRBD1 (5 bases). The germline V and J ends were trimmed by 3 bases and 6 bases, with 6 bases remaining between them. The CDR3 consists of 12 residues. Germline CDR1 MNHEY, CDR2 SMNVEV (reference sequence).

This clone was seen more than once but under ten times. The chain recombines TRBV4-1 with TRBJ1-1; D unclear. Trimming pared 0 bases from V and 0 bases from J, leaving 5 bases between. The CDR3 length is 14 residues. Germline loops: CDR1 MGHRA, CDR2 YSYEKL. CDR3 region: CASSQDSVNTEAFF. The CDR3 DNA reads TGCGCCAGCAGCCAAGATAGTGTGAACACTGAAGCTTTCTTT.

The genes are TRBV6-5 and TRBJ1-5; unclear D gene. This CDR3 is 14 amino acids long. Trimming took off 2 bases at V and 7 bases at J, with 12 bases between the two ends. From germline, CDR1 is MNHEY and CDR2 SVGAGI. As DNA, the CDR3 is TGTGCCAGCAGTTACCTTAGCGTAGGCCAGCCCCAGCATTTT. This codes for CASSYLSVGQPQHF.

This chain uses TRBV7-9 with TRBJ2-1; D is ambiguous. The CDR3 has 12 residues. V lost 5 bases to trimming and J lost 6 bases, with 8 bases between them. Germline CDR1 is SEHNR and CDR2 is FQNEAQ (reference sequence). The CDR3 DNA follows: TGTGCCAGCAGCACAATTGGCAATGAGCAGTTCTTC. It translates to CASSTIGNEQFF.

This chain joins TRBV4-2 and TRBJ2-2; D is unclear. V lost 3 bases and J lost 5, with 16 bases in between. Germline loops: CDR1 LGHNA, CDR2 YNFKEQ. This CDR3 has 16 amino acids. The CDR3 DNA reads as TGTGCCAGCAGCCAGCCTAGTAATCGATTGACCGGGGAGCTGTTTTTT. This encodes CASSQPSNRLTGELFF.

The chain combines TRBV18 with TRBJ1-2; no reliable D call. The CDR3 is 14 amino acids. Germline CDR1 KGHSH, CDR2 LQKENI. Trimming took 2 bases from V and 4 from J, leaving 11 bases between them. The CDR3 protein is CASSPATSFYGYTF. CDR3 sequence (DNA): TGTGCCAGCTCACCAGCGACAAGCTTCTATGGCTACACCTTC.

A few counts support this clone. The chain joins TRBV5-1 to TRBJ2-5; the D is unclear. The CDR3 runs 13 residues. Germline V gene sequence: CDR1 SGHRS, CDR2 YFSETQ. V was cut by 7 bases and J by 2 bases, with 12 bases left in between. CDR3 DNA: TGCGCCAGCCGTCATCGACTTCAAGAGACCCAGTACTTC. As protein: CASRHRLQETQYF. Supplemented by reference TRBV5-1 and TRBJ2-5, the full variable domain reads KAGVTQTPRYLIKTRGQQVTLSCSPISGHRSVSWYQQTPGQGLQFLFEYFSETQRNKGNFPGRFSGRQFSNSRSEMNVSTLELGDSALYLCASRHRLQETQYFGPGTRLLVL.

This clone was counted only a few times. One end of the junction fails to match germline, which may point to a read error. V usage is TRBV10-1 and J usage is TRBJ2-1; D possibly matches TRBD1 or TRBD2 (7 bases each). The length of the CDR3 is 14 residues. The germline gives CDR1 WNHNN, CDR2 SYGVQD (reference sequence). CDR3 sequence: CASSEYRGGTERIF. The CDR3 bases are TGCGCCAGCAGTGAGTATAGGGGAGGGACAGAACGGATCTTC.

This chain uses TRBV27 with TRBJ2-1; D may match TRBD1 or TRBD2 (5 bases each). The CDR3 runs to 15 residues. CDR1 MNHEY and CDR2 SMNVEV come from the germline V gene (reference sequence). The ends were cut back, 1 base at V and 5 bases at J, with 12 bases in the middle. The CDR3 loop reads CASSLWGIQNNEQFF. Written as DNA, the CDR3 is TGTGCCAGCAGTTTATGGGGGATCCAGAACAATGAGCAGTTCTTC.